The clone carrying this T cell receptor beta chain was found many times. Its antigen is unidentified. J lost 4 bases, V lost 3 bases, and 9 bases had no gene match. CDR3 length: 17 amino acids. Each donor had approximately 10 milliliters of peripheral blood drawn. These data belong to a study of blood T cells in healthy people across ages. Study information: Through template switching, about one barcoded beta molecule was captured per two T cells, as measured in model experiments.

Then a second PCR, running roughly 7 to 11 cycles, was carried out with a sample-barcoded 5' primer and a J-beta primer mix. Researchers report that a template-switch adaptor with 12 random nucleotides tagged each cDNA molecule. Using its own MiXCR run on the 5' RACE reads, TCRdb lists one record per CDR3 protein. The sample includes about 670,000 distinct CDR3 sequences, around 52% of them seen just once. Study observations and caveats: While age rose, TCR beta diversity per million T cells dropped in a roughly linear way.

V and J are TRBV12-3 or TRBV12-4 and TRBJ2-1; TRBD2 matches at 10 bases. Input material: blood. This TCR was recovered from a woman of 80 years or more in good health. CDR3: CASSLAKTSGSYNEQFF. CDR3 nucleotide sequence: TGTGCCAGCAGTTTGGCCAAGACTAGCGGGTCTTACAATGAGCAGTTCTTC.